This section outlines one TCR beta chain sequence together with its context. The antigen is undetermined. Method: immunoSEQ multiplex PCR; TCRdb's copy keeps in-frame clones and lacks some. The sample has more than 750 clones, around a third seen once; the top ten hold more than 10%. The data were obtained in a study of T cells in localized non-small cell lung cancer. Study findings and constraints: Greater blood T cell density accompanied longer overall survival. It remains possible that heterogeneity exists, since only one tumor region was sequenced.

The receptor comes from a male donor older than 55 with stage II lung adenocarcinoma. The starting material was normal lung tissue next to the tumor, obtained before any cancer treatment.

In DNA form, the CDR3 reads TGTGCCAGCTCACCACTTACGTACGAGCAGTACTTC. This sequence encodes CASSPLTYEQYF. The V gene is TRBV18, the J gene TRBJ2-7; D gene uncertain. Germline V gives CDR1 KGHSH, CDR2 LQKENI. V lost 1 base and J lost 4, with 5 bases in between. The CDR3 extends over 12 amino acids. The variable domain in full, completed from reference TRBV18 and TRBJ2-7, reads NAGVMQNPRHLVRRRGQEARLRCSPMKGHSHVYWYRQLPEEGLKFMVYLQKENIIDESGMPKERFSAEFPKEGPSILRIQQVVRGDSAAYFCASSPLTYEQYFGPGTRLTVT.